These T cell receptor beta chains were read from a single sample in a study of cytomegalovirus exposure and HLA in healthy donors. Assay: immunoSEQ multiplex PCR; the TCRdb copy retains only in-frame clones and omits some. Here the sample spans 65,000 to 75,000 clones, 85% to 95% being singletons. The sequenced sample consisted of PBMCs. The source is a man aged 18 to 29 in good health and CMV-seropositive. The CDR3 runs from the conserved cysteine through the conserved F or W. The order of the fields is J gene, V gene, CDR3 protein.

>TRBJ1-1|TRBV19
CASSAGGWTEAFF
>TRBJ1-1|TRBV6-6
CASSAGHPGSTEAFF
>TRBJ2-7|TRBV9
CASSLDWVDEQYF
>TRBJ1-2|TRBV9
CASSVGDRGQGYGYTF
>TRBJ2-1|TRBV5-1
CASSLAQGYEQFF
>TRBJ2-7|TRBV19
CASSPQGLAEAYEQYF
>TRBJ2-1|TRBV28
CASSRGGRKYNEQFF
>TRBJ1-2|TRBV7-3
CASSSGQTYGYTF
>TRBJ2-3|TRBV2
CASSGSGVGADTQYF
>TRBJ2-1|TRBV7-3
CASSPGTSGSNEQFF
>TRBJ2-5|TRBV6-5
CASSYSPTGIQETQYF
>TRBJ2-1|TRBV19
CASSPPRRYSYNEQFF
>TRBJ1-5|TRBV27
CASSLVGGSSNQPQHF
>TRBJ1-1|TRBV5-1
CASSPRDRGGNTEAFF
>TRBJ1-1|TRBV11-1
CASSLARVGSTEAFF
>TRBJ2-3|TRBV6-5
CASSYWEGTDTQYF
>TRBJ2-3|TRBV28
CASLPPSGRTDTQYF
>TRBJ1-5|TRBV19
CASSRLSYGSNQPQHF
>TRBJ2-1|TRBV10-3
CAISAPSGRAHEQFF
>TRBJ1-3|TRBV6-4
CASSDPWTGDSGNTIYF
>TRBJ2-2|TRBV28
CASRGGTSFVWTGELFF
>TRBJ1-4|TRBV11-2
CASSYRGGTNEKLFF
>TRBJ2-3|TRBV10-3
CAIYISSTDTQYF
>TRBJ1-1|TRBV7-9
CASSPMRGYGTEAFF
>TRBJ2-7|TRBV11-2
CASSLNAQRLSEQYF
>TRBJ2-5|TRBV10-3
CAISRAGVISQETQYF
>TRBJ1-2|TRBV5-1
CASSPTGGANYGYTF
>TRBJ2-5|TRBV7-9
CASSLAGVSQETQYF
>TRBJ2-1|TRBV27
CASSLQTSDGEQFF
>TRBJ2-3|TRBV19
CASSNREGTDTQYF
>TRBJ2-7|TRBV6-1
CASSEGYRGYEQYF
>TRBJ2-1|TRBV6-1
CASSGDSYNEQFF
>TRBJ2-5|TRBV2
CASSESGTQYF
>TRBJ2-1|TRBV30
CAWSFGSGRAYNEQFF
>TRBJ1-1|TRBV27
CASSPPRTDRMNTEAFF
>TRBJ2-7|TRBV7-8
CASSYEGPTYEQYF
>TRBJ2-3|TRBV9
CASSVETGRYGDTQYF
>NA|TRBV10-3
CAISRTSGASYEQYF
>TRBJ2-3|TRBV7-9
CASSRGLDADTQYF
>TRBJ2-7|TRBV4-1
CASSLGRDYEQYF
>TRBJ1-2|TRBV12-5
CASGLTDSLYGYTF
>TRBJ2-7|TRBV19
CASSTIAGTYEQYF
>TRBJ2-7|TRBV6-5
CASRAGSYEQYF
>TRBJ1-5|TRBV27
CASSVQGAGQPQHF
>TRBJ2-7|TRBV28
CASSSPGETYEQYF
>TRBJ1-2|TRBV6-6
CASSYLSGNYGYTF
>TRBJ1-1|TRBV28
CASSFLNRVAFF
>TRBJ2-1|TRBV25-1
CASSERVLRNEQFF